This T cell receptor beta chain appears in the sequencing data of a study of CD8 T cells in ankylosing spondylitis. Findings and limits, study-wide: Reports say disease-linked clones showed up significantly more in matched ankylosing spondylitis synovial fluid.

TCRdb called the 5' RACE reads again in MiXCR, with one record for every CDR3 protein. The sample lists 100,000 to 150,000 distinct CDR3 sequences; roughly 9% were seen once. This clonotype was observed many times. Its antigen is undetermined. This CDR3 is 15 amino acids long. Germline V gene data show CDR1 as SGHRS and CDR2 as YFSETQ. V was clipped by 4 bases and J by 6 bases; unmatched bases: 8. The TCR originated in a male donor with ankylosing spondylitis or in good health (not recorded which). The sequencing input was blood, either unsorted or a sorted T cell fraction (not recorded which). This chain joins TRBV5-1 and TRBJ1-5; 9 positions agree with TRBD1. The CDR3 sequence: CASSLQGAVSQPQHF. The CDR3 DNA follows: TGCGCCAGCAGCCTACAGGGGGCGGTTAGTCAGCCCCAGCATTTT.